One sample yielded the 22 T cell receptor beta chains listed below, sequenced in a study of OX40 agonist ivuxolimab in advanced cancers. Libraries were prepared by immunoSEQ multiplex PCR; TCRdb keeps only in-frame clonotypes and omits some of them. In the table there are about 64,000 clones, 84% of which are singletons. Sample: CD4+ or CD8+ T cells sorted from blood, taken in a trial of the OX40 agonist ivuxolimab. The source of these receptors is an adult with an advanced solid tumor such as melanoma, head and neck, liver or kidney cancer.

This clone was detected once. V usage is TRBV6-6 and J usage is TRBJ2-4; the D gene is possibly TRBD2 (7 bases). Looked up from germline, CDR1 is MNHNY and CDR2 is SVGAGI (reference sequence). V lost 10 bases and J 7 bases, leaving 11 bases between the germline ends. The CDR3 is 11 residues long. The CDR3 sequence: CATKGGNIQYF. CDR3 nucleotide sequence: TGTGCCACAAAGGGGGGGAACATTCAGTACTTC.

V is TRBV4-1 and J is TRBJ2-2, with D hard to call. This CDR3 region has 17 residues. Per the germline V gene, CDR1 is MGHRA and CDR2 is YSYEKL. Trimming took off 1 base at V and 4 bases at J, with 16 bases between the two ends. CDR3 loop: CASSQVTLGPGTGELFF. CDR3 DNA sequence: TGCGCCAGCAGCCAAGTTACTTTAGGCCCGGGCACCGGGGAGCTGTTTTTT.

This chain connects TRBV19 to TRBJ2-7; the D gene is possibly TRBD2 (6 bases). V lost 8 bases, J lost 4 bases, and 9 bases lay in between. CDR3 length equals 11 residues. From germline, CDR1 is LNHDA and CDR2 SQIVND (reference sequence). This CDR3 is CASGDFYEQYF. CDR3 DNA sequence: TGTGCCAGTGGGGACTTTTACGAGCAGTACTTC.

The rearrangement uses TRBV29-1 and TRBJ2-5; no clear D. CDR3 size: 12 residues. Trimming removed 3 bases from V and 5 bases from J, with 10 bases in between. The germline V gene has CDR1 SQVTM and CDR2 ANQGSEA. The chain's CDR3 is CSVDVSRETQYF. CDR3 bases: TGCAGCGTTGATGTGAGCAGGGAGACCCAGTACTTC.

The chain couples TRBV21-1 to TRBJ2-1; TRBD1, the D gene given by the table, was not confirmed from the DNA. TRBV21-1 is a recognized pseudogene. This CDR3 has 17 residues. The CDR3 sequence: CASSWPTAPTPHNEQFF. The DNA for the CDR3 is TGTGCCAGCAGCTGGCCGACAGCTCCGACGCCCCACAATGAGCAGTTCTTC.

This chain uses TRBV6-6 with TRBJ1-4; 9 bases are a match to TRBD1. Germline V gives CDR1 MNHNY, CDR2 SVGAGI (reference sequence). The CDR3 runs 14 residues. The junction had 11 bases not matched to a gene; V was cut back by 8 bases and J by 10 bases. The CDR3 is CASLLGTGWGKLFF. DNA for the CDR3: TGTGCCAGCCTATTGGGGACAGGGTGGGGAAAACTGTTTTTT.

The gene calls are TRBV11-3 and TRBJ2-3; 9 bases fit TRBD2. Germline V gives CDR1 SGHNT, CDR2 YENEEA. The CDR3 is made up of 16 amino acids. Germline trimming cut 1 base from V and 5 bases from J; bases unmatched to any gene: 7. For the CDR3, the DNA is TGTGCCAGCAGCTTAGTGGGCGGGAGGGCCGGAGATACGCAGTATTTT. It specifies CASSLVGGRAGDTQYF.

The J gene is TRBJ2-3, the V gene TRBV19, with 7 bases matching TRBD1. This CDR3 region has 17 residues. The V segment lost 4 bases and the J segment 1 base; nucleotides outside the gene matches: 11. Germline-derived CDR1 and CDR2 are LNHDA and SQIVND (reference sequence). The CDR3 reads CASSTYRQGWRTDTQYF. The CDR3 DNA is TGTGCCAGTAGTACATACAGACAGGGTTGGCGCACAGATACGCAGTATTTT.

CDR3 sequence reads: CASSDTGVGYGYTF. The CDR3 DNA is TGTGCCAGCAGCGATACAGGGGTGGGCTATGGCTACACCTTC. The chain is built from TRBV21-1 and TRBJ1-2; the table calls TRBD1, which could not be checked here. TRBV21-1 is a documented pseudogene. The CDR3 consists of 14 residues.

This chain joins TRBV7-7 and TRBJ2-5; D is ambiguous. V lost 1 base, J lost 3 bases, and 6 bases lay in between. This CDR3 has 13 amino acids. The germline V gene encodes CDR1 SSHAT and CDR2 FNYEAQ (reference sequence). The CDR3 DNA is TGTGCCAGCAGCTTAGAAATCGAAGAGACCCAGTACTTC. This codes for CASSLEIEETQYF.

The chain is built from TRBV5-4 and TRBJ2-2, with 7 bases matching TRBD2. CDR3 length: 16 amino acids. The V segment lost 0 bases and the J segment 5 bases; nucleotides outside the gene matches: 7. In germline, CDR1 is SGHNT, CDR2 YYREEE (reference sequence). CDR3 bases: TGTGCCAGCAGCTTGGAGGCGCGGGGGATAACCGGGGAGCTGTTTTTT. Amino acids: CASSLEARGITGELFF.

With respect to this clone: The sample holds other DNA sequences that translate to the same CDR3. V usage is TRBV19 and J usage is TRBJ2-7; D uncertain. Germline V CDR1 and CDR2: LNHDA, SQIVND (reference sequence). There are 13 residues in the CDR3. Trimming left V 6 bases short and J 5 bases short, with 14 bases between. This CDR3 is CASRAVGTNEQYF. CDR3 bases: TGTGCCAGTAGGGCGGTGGGAACCAACGAGCAGTACTTC.

The gene calls are TRBV6-5 and TRBJ1-2, with D possibly being TRBD1 (5 bases). V was pared by 5 bases and J by 5 bases, with 12 bases between. Germline lookup yields CDR1 MNHEY and CDR2 SVGAGI. The CDR3 spans 13 residues. The CDR3 loop is CASSRLGEYGYTF. CDR3 nucleotide sequence: TGTGCCAGCAGTCGCCTAGGGGAGTATGGCTACACCTTC.

This rearrangement joins TRBV19 to TRBJ1-2; D perhaps matches TRBD1 (6 bases). The CDR3 runs to 16 residues. Trimming stripped 5 bases from V and 8 bases from J, with 24 bases between. Germline lookup yields CDR1 LNHDA and CDR2 SQIVND (reference sequence). CDR3 bases: TGTGCCAGTAGTCCAGGGGCCGGGGGAGTCCCTGGGGGCTACACCTTC. Translated, it gives CASSPGAGGVPGGYTF.

The chain couples TRBV2 to TRBJ1-2; D might be TRBD1 (5 bases). Trimming shortened V by 0 bases and J by 4 bases, and 12 bases separated the two germline ends. Germline V gene sequence: CDR1 SNHLY, CDR2 FYNNEI. This CDR3 spans 15 amino acids. CDR3 amino acids: CASSEALRGIYGYTF. The CDR3 DNA is TGTGCCAGCAGTGAAGCGCTCCGGGGCATCTATGGCTACACCTTC.

The rearrangement uses TRBV6-1 and TRBJ1-4, with a weak D call TRBD1 (5 bases). The V end lost 4 bases, the J end lost 5 bases, and 8 bases lay between the germline ends. The germline gives CDR1 MNHNS, CDR2 SASEGT. The CDR3 length is 13 residues. CDR3: CASSGQLNEKLFF. CDR3 bases: TGTGCCAGCAGTGGACAGCTGAATGAAAAACTGTTTTTT.

This CDR3 is CASSLAQGAGNTIYF. CDR3 DNA: TGTGCCAGCAGCTTAGCACAGGGGGCTGGAAACACCATATATTTT. The chain has TRBV7-4 and TRBJ1-3, with 8 bases aligning to TRBD1. The trim removed 0 bases at V and 2 bases at J, leaving 0 bases unmatched. CDR3 length: 15 residues. The germline V gene encodes CDR1 SGHVT and CDR2 SQSDAQ.

This chain joins TRBV19 and TRBJ1-2, with 7 bases that match TRBD1. The CDR3 length is 13 residues. V gave up 5 bases and J gave up 4 bases; unmatched junction bases: 4. Germline CDR1 is LNHDA and CDR2 is SQIVND (reference sequence). The CDR3 region is CASSPDRVYGYTF. The CDR3 DNA reads TGTGCCAGTAGTCCCGACAGGGTCTATGGCTACACCTTC. Supplemented by reference TRBV19 and TRBJ1-2, the full variable domain reads DGGITQSPKYLFRKEGQNVTLSCEQNLNHDAMYWYRQDPGQGLRLIYYSQIVNDFQKGDIAEGYSVSREKKESFPLTVTSAQKNPTAFYLCASSPDRVYGYTFGSGTRLTVV.

This chain joins TRBV10-3 and TRBJ1-2; 7 positions match TRBD1. The length of the CDR3 is 13 residues. Unmatched junction bases numbered 12, after V lost 10 bases and J lost 7 bases. CDR1 and CDR2 (germline): ENHRY, SYGVKD. The CDR3 DNA follows: TGTGCCACCTTGACAGGGCCTAAGGGTGGCTACACCTTC. Translation: CATLTGPKGGYTF.

A note on this clone: One junction end does not reproduce the germline sequence, and a read error may be involved. This chain links TRBV11-3 with TRBJ1-2; D unclear. CDR3 size: 13 residues. Germline V gene sequence: CDR1 SGHNT, CDR2 YENEEA. CDR3 DNA sequence: TGTGCCAGCAGCCTAGACGGGGACTATGGCTACACCTTC. It yields the protein CASSLDGDYGYTF.

This clone was observed a handful of times. The chain recombines TRBV30 with TRBJ1-4; D gene uncertain. The CDR3 has 12 residues. CDR1 and CDR2 from the germline V gene are GTSNPN and SVGIG (reference sequence). Deletions cut 2 bases from V and 8 bases from J, with 9 bases between. CDR3 sequence reads: CAWSTIWEKLFF. CDR3 DNA: TGTGCCTGGAGTACAATTTGGGAAAAACTGTTTTTT.

This clone was observed a handful of times. J is TRBJ1-5 and V is TRBV10-3; D is undetermined. CDR1 ENHRY and CDR2 SYGVKD come from the germline V gene. V was shortened by 2 bases and J by 6 bases, with 5 bases between the two germline ends. This CDR3 comprises 12 residues. The CDR3 spells CAISEVSQPQHF. CDR3 nucleotide sequence: TGTGCCATCAGTGAGGTCAGTCAGCCCCAGCATTTT.